This T cell receptor beta chain is from a study of beta chain features in type 1 diabetes. Study-level points and caveats: Across all four CD4+ subsets, people with type 1 diabetes showed modestly shorter TCRB CDR3s. Highly expressing activated T cells could be over-counted with a cDNA template.

The whole isolated RNA underwent reverse transcription, so sequencing captured expressed TCRB transcripts. Clones were sequenced by immunoSEQ multiplex PCR, and TCRdb holds only the in-frame ones, with some missing. Of 100,000 to 150,000 clones in the sample, around 8.8% were seen once. A few counts support this clone. What it binds is not known. The V end was cut by 2 bases, the J end by 2 bases, with 12 bases between. The germline V gene has CDR1 LNHNV and CDR2 YYDKDF (reference sequence). The CDR3 sequence is 15 residues long. Specimen: central memory CD4+ T cells from blood. This chain connects TRBV15 to TRBJ2-5, with D possibly TRBD2 on 6 matching bases. This clonotype originated in a man aged 30-40 years with type 1 diabetes. CDR3: CATSRNGRGQETQYF. CDR3 DNA sequence: TGTGCCACCAGCAGAAACGGACGGGGGCAAGAGACCCAGTACTTC. Full variable domain (missing parts from reference TRBV15 and TRBJ2-5): DAMVIQNPRYQVTQFGKPVTLSCSQTLNHNVMYWYQQKSSQAPKLLFHYYDKDFNNEADTPDNFQSRRPNTSFCFLDIRSPGLGDTAMYLCATSRNGRGQETQYFGPGTRLLVL.